What follows are 16 T cell receptor beta chains derived from one specimen sequenced in a study of cytotoxic CD8 clonotypes in ibrutinib-treated CLL. The repertoire was sequenced with immunoSEQ multiplex PCR; TCRdb's copy has only in-frame clones and lacks some. The sample lists about 130,000 clones; approximately 80% were seen once. The sample was PBMCs, taken after 24 months of ibrutinib treatment. These receptors all stem from a human donor with chronic lymphocytic leukemia.

The chain combines TRBV19 with TRBJ2-1; 10 bases map to TRBD1. Trimming took 3 bases from V and 4 from J; bases not matched to a gene: 3. Germline V gene data show CDR1 as LNHDA and CDR2 as SQIVND (reference sequence). The CDR3 extends over 15 amino acids. The CDR3 loop reads CASSIGGQGYNEQFF. The CDR3 DNA sequence: TGTGCCAGTAGTATCGGGGGACAGGGGTACAATGAGCAGTTCTTC.

J is TRBJ2-1 and V is TRBV5-1; maybe TRBD2 (6 bases). With 4 bases removed from V and 7 bases from J, the gap between germline ends came to 15 bases. Germline V gene data show CDR1 as SGHRS and CDR2 as YFSETQ. CDR3 length: 14 residues. Written as DNA, the CDR3 is TGCGCCAGCAGCCCGACTAGTTTACTAAATGAGCAGTTCTTC. It specifies CASSPTSLLNEQFF.

This sequence joins TRBV9 and TRBJ2-1; 7 bases fit TRBD1. CDR1 is SGDLS, CDR2 YYNGEE, per germline. Losses at the gene ends were 4 bases for V and 4 bases for J; bases not matched to a gene: 8. This CDR3 spans 15 amino acids. The CDR3 loop reads CASSPGQATYNEQFF. CDR3 sequence (DNA): TGTGCCAGCAGCCCCGGACAGGCGACTTACAATGAGCAGTTCTTC. The variable domain in full, completed from reference TRBV9 and TRBJ2-1, reads DSGVTQTPKHLITATGQRVTLRCSPRSGDLSVYWYQQSLDQGLQFLIQYYNGEERAKGNILERFSAQQFPDLHSELNLSSLELGDSALYFCASSPGQATYNEQFFGPGTRLTVL.

The chain recombines TRBV7-8 with TRBJ2-2; D is unclear. The CDR3 extends over 12 amino acids. Germline CDR1 SGHVS, CDR2 FQNEAQ. V gave up 2 bases and J gave up 2 bases, with 0 bases separating them. The CDR3 coding sequence is TGTGCCAGCAGCTTAAACACCGGGGAGCTGTTTTTT. Translation: CASSLNTGELFF.

This chain joins TRBV7-9 and TRBJ2-5; 11 bases agree with TRBD1. The last part of the DNA fits TRBJ2-7 better; the J call may be wrong. The germline V gene encodes CDR1 SEHNR and CDR2 FQNEAQ (reference sequence). CDR3 length: 15 residues. CDR3 residues: CASSSSGTGGYEQYF. The CDR3 DNA sequence: TGTGCCAGCAGCTCCTCCGGGACAGGGGGCTACGAGCAGTACTTC.

The rearrangement joins TRBV7-6 to TRBJ1-2; D may be TRBD1 (6 bases). Germline V gene data show CDR1 as SGHVS and CDR2 as FNYEAQ. The CDR3 contains 14 residues. V was cut by 3 bases and J by 7 bases, with 15 bases left in between. Here the CDR3 reads CASSFNRDAGGYTF. CDR3 bases: TGTGCCAGCAGCTTTAACAGGGATGCGGGTGGCTACACCTTC. The variable domain in full, completed from reference TRBV7-6 and TRBJ1-2, reads GAGVSQSPRYKVTKRGQDVALRCDPISGHVSLYWYRQALGQGPEFLTYFNYEAQQDKSGLPNDRFSAERPEGSISTLTIQRTEQRDSAMYRCASSFNRDAGGYTFGSGTRLTVV.

The rearrangement uses TRBV7-8 and TRBJ1-2, with TRBD1 as a possible D gene (5 bases). V dropped 1 base and J dropped 10 bases, with 16 bases sitting between them. The CDR3 loop spans 14 amino acids. Germline V gene sequence: CDR1 SGHVS, CDR2 FQNEAQ. CDR3 DNA sequence: TGTGCCAGCAGCTTAGGATGGGACGAAGCAGCCTACACCTTC. Translation gives CASSLGWDEAAYTF.

The rearrangement joins TRBV7-9 to TRBJ2-5, with 9 bases matching TRBD2. Germline CDR1 is SEHNR and CDR2 is FQNEAQ (reference sequence). This CDR3 comprises 15 residues. After removal of 7 bases from V and 3 bases from J, the junction contained 9 bases not matched to a gene. The CDR3 nucleotides are TGTGCCAGCACCTCAAGCGGGGGGCCAGAAGAGACCCAGTACTTC. It specifies CASTSSGGPEETQYF.

The J gene is TRBJ2-7, the V gene TRBV7-2; D remains ambiguous. CDR1 and CDR2 from the germline V gene are SGHTA and FQGNSA. V lost 0 bases and J 3 bases, leaving 6 bases between the germline ends. The CDR3 is made up of 13 amino acids. The CDR3 DNA follows: TGTGCCAGCAGCTTAGCTTCCAGCTACGAGCAGTACTTC. It yields the protein CASSLASSYEQYF.

The chain is built from TRBV6-1 and TRBJ2-1, with 7 bases fitting TRBD1. CDR3 length: 17 amino acids. CDR1 is MNHNS and CDR2 is SASEGT in the germline V gene. V shed 2 bases and J 4 bases; nucleotides not matched to a gene: 11. CDR3 residues: CASSEHPTGNRYNEQFF. The DNA of the CDR3 is TGTGCCAGCAGTGAACATCCGACAGGGAACAGATACAATGAGCAGTTCTTC.

V gene TRBV18 combines with J gene TRBJ2-2; D is tentatively TRBD1 or TRBD2 (5 bases each). The V gene's germline CDR1 is KGHSH and CDR2 LQKENI. The V and J ends lost 3 bases and 2 bases respectively, with 13 bases between them. The CDR3 is 16 residues long. The CDR3 region is CASSPRERLNTGELFF. The CDR3 DNA follows: TGTGCCAGCTCACCCAGGGAAAGACTAAACACCGGGGAGCTGTTTTTT.

The gene calls are TRBV6-5 and TRBJ2-7; perhaps TRBD2 as D (5 bases). V was trimmed by 7 bases and J by 6 bases, leaving 13 bases between them. This CDR3 contains 12 residues. From germline, CDR1 is MNHEY and CDR2 SVGAGI. CDR3 DNA: TGTGCCAGCATCACACGGACTGGCGAGCAGTACTTC. Translation: CASITRTGEQYF.

The rearrangement links TRBV5-6 to TRBJ2-1; 10 positions agree with TRBD2. Germline-derived CDR1 and CDR2 are SGHDT and YYEEEE. V trimming: 2 bases; J trimming: 4 bases; junction bases outside the gene matches: 3. There are 15 residues in the CDR3. This chain's CDR3 is CASSFSSGGYNEQFF. Here the CDR3 DNA reads TGTGCCAGCAGCTTCTCTAGCGGGGGATACAATGAGCAGTTCTTC.

The rearrangement joins TRBV6-1 to TRBJ1-1; D remains ambiguous. The V gene lost 1 base and the J gene lost 11 bases, with 14 bases spanning the gap. Per the germline V gene, CDR1 is MNHNS and CDR2 is SASEGT. The CDR3 totals 13 residues. The CDR3 protein is CASSEGSWAEAFF. Written as DNA, the CDR3 is TGTGCCAGCAGTGAAGGATCGTGGGCGGAGGCTTTCTTT.

This clone was seen a single time. The chain joins TRBV10-1 to TRBJ1-4; D unclear. Germline CDR1 and CDR2: WNHNN and SYGVQD (reference sequence). Trimming cost V 3 bases and J 6 bases, with 17 bases left between them. The CDR3 has 16 amino acids. The CDR3 here is CASSDDRTPSYEKLFF. The CDR3 DNA sequence: TGCGCCAGCAGTGACGATCGGACTCCGTCGTATGAAAAACTGTTTTTT.

This clone came up once. This chain joins TRBV10-1 and TRBJ1-6; 9 bases line up with TRBD1. V dropped 5 bases and J dropped 0; count of bases not matched to a gene: 8. Germline values: CDR1 WNHNN, CDR2 SYGVQD (reference sequence). There are 18 residues in the CDR3. The CDR3 is CASSKTGGESSYNSPLHF. Here the CDR3 DNA reads TGCGCCAGCAGTAAAACAGGGGGCGAAAGCTCCTATAATTCACCCCTCCACTTT.